Listed below are T cell receptor beta chains from one sample, sequenced in a study of blood T cell repertoires in COVID-19. The protocol was immunoSEQ multiplex PCR, while the TCRdb copy is restricted to in-frame clones and leaves out a portion. Altogether hundreds of thousands of clones are present, more than 75% being singletons, with the ten largest covering almost 4.5%. Sequencing was carried out using peripheral blood. The receptors here all came from a man between 45 and 60 years old with acute or convalescent COVID-19. The CDR3 runs from the conserved cysteine through the conserved F or W. D genes are given only for firm matches. Expanded clones are given a class, and other clones once, few, many or no size at all.

v_gene: TRBV19
j_gene: TRBJ2-5
abundance: .
d_gene: TRBD1
CDR3nt: TGTGCCAGTAGTATATGGACAGGAGGCCAAGAGACCCAGTACTTC
CDR3aa: CASSIWTGGQETQYF

v_gene: TRBV27
j_gene: TRBJ1-1
abundance: .
d_gene: .
CDR3nt: TGTGCCAGCAGCACTCAGGGGAGCACTGAAGCTTTCTTT
CDR3aa: CASSTQGSTEAFF

v_gene: TRBV7-8
j_gene: TRBJ2-1
abundance: .
d_gene: .
CDR3nt: TGTGCCAGCAGCTTAGTGGGCGGGGTCTACTCCTACAATGAGCAGTTCTTC
CDR3aa: CASSLVGGVYSYNEQFF

v_gene: TRBV10-3
j_gene: TRBJ1-2
abundance: .
d_gene: .
CDR3nt: TGTGCCATCAGGGCGACAGAGTCTAACTATGGCTACACCTTC
CDR3aa: CAIRATESNYGYTF

v_gene: TRBV4-1
j_gene: TRBJ1-6
abundance: .
d_gene: TRBD1
CDR3nt: TGCGCCAGCAGCCAAGAAGGGCAGGGGGCATCCTATAATTCACCCCTCCACTTT
CDR3aa: CASSQEGQGASYNSPLHF

v_gene: TRBV2
j_gene: TRBJ2-7
abundance: .
d_gene: TRBD2
CDR3nt: TGTGCCAGCAGTGTGCTAGCGGGGGGTTTGAACGAGCAGTACTTC
CDR3aa: CASSVLAGGLNEQYF

v_gene: TRBV6-5
j_gene: TRBJ2-7
abundance: .
d_gene: .
CDR3nt: TGTGCCAGCAGCACCGCAAGCAGGGAGCAGTACTTC
CDR3aa: CASSTASREQYF

v_gene: TRBV7-8
j_gene: TRBJ1-2
abundance: .
d_gene: .
CDR3nt: TGTGCCAGCAGCTTAGCCGCCACAGTGAACTATGGCTACACCTTC
CDR3aa: CASSLAATVNYGYTF

v_gene: TRBV12-3/TRBV12-4
j_gene: TRBJ1-1
abundance: few
d_gene: .
CDR3nt: TGTGCCAGCAGTCTGCACTTGGACACTGAAGCTTTCTTT
CDR3aa: CASSLHLDTEAFF

v_gene: TRBV11-2
j_gene: TRBJ2-1
abundance: .
d_gene: .
CDR3nt: TGTGCCAGCAGCTTAAGGCCCCTAGCGAGTTATGAGCAGTTCTTC
CDR3aa: CASSLRPLASYEQFF

v_gene: TRBV7-6
j_gene: TRBJ1-1
abundance: .
d_gene: .
CDR3nt: TGTGCCAGCAGCTTCCAAGGACAGCGTTCTGTTGAAGCTTTCTTT
CDR3aa: CASSFQGQRSVEAFF

v_gene: TRBV5-1
j_gene: TRBJ2-3
abundance: once
d_gene: .
CDR3nt: TGCGCCACCCGGAGTGGCCAGGGCATCACAGATACGCAGTATTTT
CDR3aa: CATRSGQGITDTQYF

v_gene: TRBV18
j_gene: TRBJ1-1
abundance: .
d_gene: .
CDR3nt: TGTGCCAGCTCCCCCGTCGACATACCGAACACTGAAGCTTTCTTT
CDR3aa: CASSPVDIPNTEAFF

v_gene: TRBV7-8
j_gene: TRBJ2-7
abundance: once
d_gene: .
CDR3nt: TGTGCCAGCAGCTTAGCGCGGGAAACCTACGAGCAGTACTTC
CDR3aa: CASSLARETYEQYF

v_gene: TRBV6-5
j_gene: TRBJ1-3
abundance: .
d_gene: .
CDR3nt: TGTGCCAGCAGACCCGAAGCGGTTCGGAACACCATATATTTT
CDR3aa: CASRPEAVRNTIYF

v_gene: TRBV27
j_gene: TRBJ2-7
abundance: few
d_gene: TRBD2
CDR3nt: TGTGCCAGCAGTTTATCGACGGGGGGAGGTGCCTACGAGCAGTACTTC
CDR3aa: CASSLSTGGGAYEQYF

v_gene: TRBV10-1
j_gene: TRBJ2-3
abundance: .
d_gene: TRBD1
CDR3nt: TGCGCCAGCAAATCCGGGACAGTCGGAGATACGCAGTATTTT
CDR3aa: CASKSGTVGDTQYF

v_gene: TRBV4-1
j_gene: TRBJ1-5
abundance: .
d_gene: TRBD1
CDR3nt: TGCGCCAGCAGCCAAGTTGAGCGAAACAGGGGCTATCAGCCCCAGCATTTT
CDR3aa: CASSQVERNRGYQPQHF

v_gene: TRBV25-1
j_gene: TRBJ1-1
abundance: .
d_gene: TRBD1
CDR3nt: TGTGCCAGCAGGCGGGACAGGAGGGACGATAAAGCTTTCTTT
CDR3aa: CASRRDRRDDKAFF

v_gene: TRBV19
j_gene: TRBJ1-5
abundance: .
d_gene: .
CDR3nt: TGTGCCAGTAGTATAGATGGACAGCCCGCCCGTCAGCCCCAGCATTTT
CDR3aa: CASSIDGQPARQPQHF

v_gene: TRBV5-1
j_gene: TRBJ1-2
abundance: .
d_gene: TRBD1
CDR3nt: TGCGCCAGCAGCTTGGCACAGGGGGATTTTTATGGCTACACCTTC
CDR3aa: CASSLAQGDFYGYTF

v_gene: TRBV6-5
j_gene: TRBJ1-5
abundance: once
d_gene: TRBD1
CDR3nt: TGTGCCAGCAGTATGACAGGGAACTACAATCAGCCCCAGCATTTT
CDR3aa: CASSMTGNYNQPQHF

v_gene: TRBV6-5
j_gene: TRBJ1-2
abundance: .
d_gene: .
CDR3nt: TGTGCCAGCACCCAGGGGCCGAGCTACACCTTC
CDR3aa: CASTQGPSYTF

v_gene: TRBV30
j_gene: TRBJ2-5
abundance: .
d_gene: TRBD2
CDR3nt: TGTGCCTGCAAAAGTCTCGTCGCGGGGGGGCAGGAGACCCAGTACTTC
CDR3aa: CACKSLVAGGQETQYF

v_gene: TRBV25-1
j_gene: TRBJ1-5
abundance: .
d_gene: .
CDR3nt: TGTGCCAGCAGTTCAACAACCAGGGGTACGCCCCAGCATTTT
CDR3aa: CASSSTTRGTPQHF

v_gene: TRBV19
j_gene: TRBJ2-5
abundance: .
d_gene: .
CDR3nt: TGTGCCAGTAGTATAGGGGGCAGACAAGAGACCCAGTACTTC
CDR3aa: CASSIGGRQETQYF

v_gene: TRBV19
j_gene: TRBJ1-2
abundance: .
d_gene: TRBD1
CDR3nt: TGTGCCAGTAGTATACCCCCCAGGGGGCGGCGGGGCTACACCTTC
CDR3aa: CASSIPPRGRRGYTF

v_gene: TRBV12-3/TRBV12-4
j_gene: TRBJ1-1
abundance: .
d_gene: .
CDR3nt: TGTGCCAGCAGCCGACTAAGTTCAACTGAAGCTTTCTTT
CDR3aa: CASSRLSSTEAFF

v_gene: TRBV7-9
j_gene: TRBJ1-5
abundance: .
d_gene: .
CDR3nt: TGTGCCAGCAGCTTTGGGGGCCTCAATCAGCCCCAGCATTTT
CDR3aa: CASSFGGLNQPQHF